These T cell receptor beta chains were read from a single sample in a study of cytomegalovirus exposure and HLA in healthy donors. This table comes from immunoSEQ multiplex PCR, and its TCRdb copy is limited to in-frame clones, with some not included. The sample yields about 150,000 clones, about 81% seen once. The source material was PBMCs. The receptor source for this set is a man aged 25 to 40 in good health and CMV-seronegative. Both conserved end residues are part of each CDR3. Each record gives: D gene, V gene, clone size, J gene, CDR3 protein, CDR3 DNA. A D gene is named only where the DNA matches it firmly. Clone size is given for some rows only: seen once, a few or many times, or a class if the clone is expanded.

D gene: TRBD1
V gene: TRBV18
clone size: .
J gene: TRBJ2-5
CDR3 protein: CASSPPGQGAGETQYF
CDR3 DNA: TGTGCCAGCTCACCCCCGGGACAGGGGGCCGGGGAGACCCAGTACTTC

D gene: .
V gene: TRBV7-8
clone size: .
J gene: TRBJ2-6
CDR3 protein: CASSPSANVLTF
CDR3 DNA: TGTGCCAGCAGCCCCTCGGCCAACGTCCTGACTTTC

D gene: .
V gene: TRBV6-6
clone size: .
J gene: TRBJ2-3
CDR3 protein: CASRPPEPTDTQYF
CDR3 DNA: TGTGCCAGCAGGCCCCCCGAGCCCACAGATACGCAGTATTTT

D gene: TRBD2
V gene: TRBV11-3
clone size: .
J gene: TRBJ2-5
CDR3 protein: CASSLGIGRAYQETQYF
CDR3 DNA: TGTGCCAGCAGCTTAGGGATAGGGAGGGCGTACCAAGAGACCCAGTACTTC

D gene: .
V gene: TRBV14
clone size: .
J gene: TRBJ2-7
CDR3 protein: CASSQGIASGLYEQYF
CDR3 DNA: TGTGCCAGCAGCCAAGGGATTGCGAGCGGGCTCTACGAGCAGTACTTC

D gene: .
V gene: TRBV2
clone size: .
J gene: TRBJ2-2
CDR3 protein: CASSEDSYTGELFF
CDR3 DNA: TGTGCCAGCAGTGAAGACAGTTACACCGGGGAGCTGTTTTTT

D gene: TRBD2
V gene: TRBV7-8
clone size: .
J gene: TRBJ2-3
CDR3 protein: CASSWTSGGADTQYF
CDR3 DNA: TGTGCCAGCAGCTGGACTAGCGGGGGCGCAGATACGCAGTATTTT

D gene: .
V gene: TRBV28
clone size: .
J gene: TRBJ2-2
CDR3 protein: CASSLGDREAGELFF
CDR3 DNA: TGTGCCAGCAGTTTAGGTGACAGGGAGGCCGGGGAGCTGTTTTTT

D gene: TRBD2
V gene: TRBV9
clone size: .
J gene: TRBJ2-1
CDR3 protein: CASSVRLAPNEQFF
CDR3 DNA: TGTGCCAGCAGCGTCCGACTAGCGCCCAATGAGCAGTTCTTC

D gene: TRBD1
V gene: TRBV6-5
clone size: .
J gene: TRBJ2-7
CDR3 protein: CASRRDRGYEQYF
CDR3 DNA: TGTGCCAGCAGGAGGGACAGGGGGTACGAGCAGTACTTC

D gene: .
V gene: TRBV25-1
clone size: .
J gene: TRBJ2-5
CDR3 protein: CASSSSGPRQETQYF
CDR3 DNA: TGTGCCAGCAGCTCAAGCGGTCCGAGACAAGAGACCCAGTACTTC

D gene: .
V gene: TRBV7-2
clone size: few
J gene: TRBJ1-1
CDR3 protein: CASRFSPGRGEAFF
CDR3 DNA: TGTGCCAGCAGATTTAGCCCAGGGAGGGGTGAAGCTTTCTTT

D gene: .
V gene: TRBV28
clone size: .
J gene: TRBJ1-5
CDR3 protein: CASNTRGSGNQPQHF
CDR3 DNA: TGTGCCAGCAATACTCGGGGGTCAGGCAATCAGCCCCAGCATTTT

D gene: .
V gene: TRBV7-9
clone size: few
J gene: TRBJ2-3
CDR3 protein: CASRPGTDTQYF
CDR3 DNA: TGTGCCAGCAGACCGGGTACAGATACGCAGTATTTT

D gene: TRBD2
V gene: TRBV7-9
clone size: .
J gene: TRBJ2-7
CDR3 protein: CASRREGPTEQYF
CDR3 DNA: TGTGCCAGCCGGCGGGAGGGCCCAACCGAGCAGTACTTC

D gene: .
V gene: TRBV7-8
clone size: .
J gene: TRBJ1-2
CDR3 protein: CASSLDSGYGYTF
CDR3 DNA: TGTGCCAGCAGCTTAGACAGTGGCTACGGCTACACCTTC

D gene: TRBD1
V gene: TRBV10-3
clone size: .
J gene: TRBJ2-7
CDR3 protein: CAIRSYRDRGYEQYF
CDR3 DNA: TGTGCCATCAGATCTTACCGGGACAGGGGCTACGAGCAGTACTTC

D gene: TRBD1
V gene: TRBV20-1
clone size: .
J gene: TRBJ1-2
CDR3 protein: CSALTGEGYTF
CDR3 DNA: TGCAGTGCCCTTACAGGGGAGGGCTACACCTTC

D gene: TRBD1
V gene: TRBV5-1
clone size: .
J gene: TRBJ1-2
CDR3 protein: CASSARIRWDRPPLGYTF
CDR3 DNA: TGCGCCAGCAGCGCTCGTATAAGATGGGACAGACCCCCTTTAGGCTACACCTTC

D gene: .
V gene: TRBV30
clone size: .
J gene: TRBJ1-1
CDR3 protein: CAWCRGSNTEAFF
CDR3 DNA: TGTGCCTGGTGCAGGGGATCGAACACTGAAGCTTTCTTT

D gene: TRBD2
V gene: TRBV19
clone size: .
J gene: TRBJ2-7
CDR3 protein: CASSPSGRKYEQYF
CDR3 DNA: TGTGCCAGTAGCCCTAGCGGGAGGAAATACGAGCAGTACTTC

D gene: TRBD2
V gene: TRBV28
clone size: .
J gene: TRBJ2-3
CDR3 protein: CASSPLAGLSRTDTQYF
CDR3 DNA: TGTGCCAGCAGTCCCCTAGCGGGACTAAGTAGGACAGATACGCAGTATTTT

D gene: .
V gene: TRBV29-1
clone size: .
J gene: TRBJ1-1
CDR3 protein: CSASTGSTEAFF
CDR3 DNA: TGCAGCGCCTCGACAGGTTCCACTGAAGCTTTCTTT

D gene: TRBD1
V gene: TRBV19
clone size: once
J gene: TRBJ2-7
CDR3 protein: CASSNPRDSSYEQYF
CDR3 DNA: TGTGCCAGTAGTAACCCCAGGGACAGCTCCTACGAGCAGTACTTC

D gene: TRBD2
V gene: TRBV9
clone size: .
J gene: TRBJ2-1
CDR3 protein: CASSVGGSSGLDNEQFF
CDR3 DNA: TGTGCCAGCAGCGTAGGGGGCAGTAGCGGGCTAGACAATGAGCAGTTCTTC

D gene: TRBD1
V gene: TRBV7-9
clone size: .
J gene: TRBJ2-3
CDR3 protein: CASSSSGQARAQYF
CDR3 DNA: TGTGCCAGCAGCTCGTCAGGACAGGCCCGCGCGCAGTATTTT

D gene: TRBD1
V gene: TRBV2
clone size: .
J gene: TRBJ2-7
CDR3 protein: CASRIGQVDYEQYF
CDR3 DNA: TGTGCCAGCCGGATAGGACAGGTAGACTACGAGCAGTACTTC

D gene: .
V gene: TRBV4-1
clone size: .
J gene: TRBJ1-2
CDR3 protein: CASSQVRGNDYGYTF
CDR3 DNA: TGCGCCAGCAGCCAAGTTAGGGGGAACGACTATGGCTACACCTTC

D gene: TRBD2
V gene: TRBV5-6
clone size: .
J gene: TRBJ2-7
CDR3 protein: CASDLQGRGGSYEQYF
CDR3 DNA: TGTGCCAGCGACCTACAGGGGCGGGGGGGCTCCTACGAGCAGTACTTC

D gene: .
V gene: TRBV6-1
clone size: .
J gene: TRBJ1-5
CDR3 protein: CASREVSNQPQHF
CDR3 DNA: TGTGCCAGCAGGGAGGTAAGCAATCAGCCCCAGCATTTT

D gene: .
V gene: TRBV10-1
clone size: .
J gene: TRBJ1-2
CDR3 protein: CASSEGGKHGYTF
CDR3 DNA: TGCGCCAGCAGTGAGGGGGGCAAGCATGGCTACACCTTC

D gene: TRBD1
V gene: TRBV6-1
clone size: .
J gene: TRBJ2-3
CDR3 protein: CASSQTGGLNTQYF
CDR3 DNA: TGTGCCAGCAGTCAGACAGGGGGCCTGAATACGCAGTATTTT

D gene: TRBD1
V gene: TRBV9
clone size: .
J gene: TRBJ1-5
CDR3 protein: CASSVGPGTGVNQPQHF
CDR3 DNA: TGTGCCAGCAGCGTAGGCCCCGGGACAGGGGTAAACCAGCCCCAGCATTTT

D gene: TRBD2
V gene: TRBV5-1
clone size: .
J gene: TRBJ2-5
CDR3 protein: CASSTGTSTALMETQYF
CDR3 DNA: TGCGCCAGCAGCACCGGGACTAGCACGGCCCTAATGGAGACCCAGTACTTC

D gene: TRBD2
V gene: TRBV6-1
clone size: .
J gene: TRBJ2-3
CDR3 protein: CASTWERGGTDTQYF
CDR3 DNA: TGTGCCAGCACTTGGGAGCGGGGAGGCACAGATACGCAGTATTTT

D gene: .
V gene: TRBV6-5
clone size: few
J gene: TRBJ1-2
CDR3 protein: CASRTGTRGHYGYTF
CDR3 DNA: TGTGCCAGCAGGACCGGGACCAGGGGCCACTATGGCTACACCTTC

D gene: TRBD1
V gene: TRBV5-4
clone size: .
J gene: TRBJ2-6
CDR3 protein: CASSPRTGGPLFGANVLTF
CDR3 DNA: TGTGCCAGCAGCCCGAGGACAGGGGGCCCCCTCTTCGGGGCCAACGTCCTGACTTTC

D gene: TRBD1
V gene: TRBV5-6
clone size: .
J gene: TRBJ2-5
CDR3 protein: CASSFKDRGETQYF
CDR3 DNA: TGTGCCAGCAGCTTCAAGGACAGGGGAGAGACCCAGTACTTC

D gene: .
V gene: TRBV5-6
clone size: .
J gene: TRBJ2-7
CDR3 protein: CASSLTGTLSYEQYF
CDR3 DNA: TGTGCCAGCAGCTTGACCGGTACCCTCTCCTACGAGCAGTACTTC

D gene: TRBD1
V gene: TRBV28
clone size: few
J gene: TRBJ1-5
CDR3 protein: CASRGRTGGGRDQPQHF
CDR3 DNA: TGTGCCAGCAGAGGTCGGACAGGGGGCGGAAGGGATCAGCCCCAGCATTTT

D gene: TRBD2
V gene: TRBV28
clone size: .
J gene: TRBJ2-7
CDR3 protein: CASVGAAGASSYEQYF
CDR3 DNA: TGTGCCAGCGTAGGGGCAGCGGGGGCCAGCTCCTACGAGCAGTACTTC

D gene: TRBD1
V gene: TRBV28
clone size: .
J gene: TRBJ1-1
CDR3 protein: CASSPPAQGGTEAFF
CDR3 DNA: TGTGCCAGCAGTCCCCCCGCCCAGGGGGGTACTGAAGCTTTCTTT

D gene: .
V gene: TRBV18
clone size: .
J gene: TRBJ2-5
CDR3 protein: CASSPRQEETQYF
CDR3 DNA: TGTGCCAGCTCACCACGACAGGAAGAGACCCAGTACTTC

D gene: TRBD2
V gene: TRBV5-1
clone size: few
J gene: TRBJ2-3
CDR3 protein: CASSLGIAGGGDTQYF
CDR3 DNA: TGCGCCAGCAGCTTGGGAATAGCGGGGGGGGGAGATACGCAGTATTTT

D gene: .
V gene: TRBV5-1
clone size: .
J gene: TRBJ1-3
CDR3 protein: CASSLDGGNTIYF
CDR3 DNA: TGCGCCAGCAGCTTGGACGGTGGAAACACCATATATTTT

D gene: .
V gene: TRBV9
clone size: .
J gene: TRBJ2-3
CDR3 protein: CASSLGLPSTDTQYF
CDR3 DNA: TGTGCCAGCAGCCTGGGACTCCCTAGCACAGATACGCAGTATTTT

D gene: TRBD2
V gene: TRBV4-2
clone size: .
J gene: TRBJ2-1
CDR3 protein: CASSQSSGGARDEQFF
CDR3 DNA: TGTGCCAGCAGCCAGTCTAGCGGGGGGGCAAGGGATGAGCAGTTCTTC

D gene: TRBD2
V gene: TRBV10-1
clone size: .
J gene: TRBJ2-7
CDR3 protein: CATPSGGAHEQYF
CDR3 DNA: TGCGCCACACCAAGCGGGGGGGCCCACGAGCAGTACTTC

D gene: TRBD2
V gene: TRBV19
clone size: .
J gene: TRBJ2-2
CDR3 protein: CASSVESGRAGELFF
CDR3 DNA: TGTGCCAGTAGTGTAGAGAGCGGGAGGGCCGGGGAGCTGTTTTTT